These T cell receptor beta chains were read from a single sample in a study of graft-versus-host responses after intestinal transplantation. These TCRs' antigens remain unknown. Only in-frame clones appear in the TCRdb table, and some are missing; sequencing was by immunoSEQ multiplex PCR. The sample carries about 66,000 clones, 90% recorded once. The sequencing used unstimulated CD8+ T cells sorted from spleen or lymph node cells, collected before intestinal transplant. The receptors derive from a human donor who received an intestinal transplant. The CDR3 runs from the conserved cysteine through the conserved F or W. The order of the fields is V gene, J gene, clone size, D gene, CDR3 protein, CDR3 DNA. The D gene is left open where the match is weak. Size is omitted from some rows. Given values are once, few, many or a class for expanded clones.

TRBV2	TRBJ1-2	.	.	CASSEDSRNYGYTF	TGTGCCAGCAGTGAGGACAGTCGTAACTATGGCTACACCTTC
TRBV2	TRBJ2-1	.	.	CASRNRASEQFF	TGTGCCAGCAGGAACAGGGCTAGTGAGCAGTTCTTC
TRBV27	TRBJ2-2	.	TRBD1	CASSYGQAAGELFF	TGTGCCAGCAGTTACGGACAGGCCGCGGGGGAGCTGTTTTTT
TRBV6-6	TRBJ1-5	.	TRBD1	CASQGGTGGSNQPQHF	TGTGCCAGCCAGGGGGGGACAGGGGGTAGCAATCAGCCCCAGCATTTT
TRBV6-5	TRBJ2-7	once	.	CASSDRDGLREQYF	TGTGCCAGCAGCGACCGGGACGGACTACGCGAGCAGTACTTC
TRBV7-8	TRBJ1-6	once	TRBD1	CASSLGQGPVYSPLHF	TGTGCCAGCAGCCTCGGACAGGGCCCTGTTTATTCACCCCTCCACTTT
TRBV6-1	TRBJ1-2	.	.	CASSEPLSYGYTF	TGTGCCAGCAGTGAACCCCTATCCTATGGCTACACCTTC
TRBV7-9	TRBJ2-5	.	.	CASSSPWLAETQYF	TGTGCCAGCAGCTCCCCCTGGCTAGCAGAGACCCAGTACTTC
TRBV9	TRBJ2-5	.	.	CASSDMGAETQYF	TGTGCCAGCAGCGACATGGGGGCAGAGACCCAGTACTTC
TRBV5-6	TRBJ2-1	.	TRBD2	CASTGGGAYNEQFF	TGTGCCAGCACCGGGGGGGGCGCCTACAATGAGCAGTTCTTC
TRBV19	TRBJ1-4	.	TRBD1	CASSSQGVEKLFF	TGTGCCAGTAGTAGCCAGGGGGTTGAAAAACTGTTTTTT
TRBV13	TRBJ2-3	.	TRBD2	CASSPGGVTDTQYF	TGTGCCAGCAGCCCCGGGGGGGTCACAGATACGCAGTATTTT
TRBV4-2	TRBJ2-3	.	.	CASSHGGDTQYF	TGTGCCAGCAGCCATGGCGGGGATACGCAGTATTTT
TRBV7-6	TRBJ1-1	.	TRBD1	CASSLSGTGGTEAFF	TGTGCCAGCAGCTTATCCGGGACAGGGGGCACTGAAGCTTTCTTT
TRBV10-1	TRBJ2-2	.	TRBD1	CASSGGTGGTGELFF	TGCGCCAGCAGTGGGGGGACAGGGGGCACCGGGGAGCTGTTTTTT
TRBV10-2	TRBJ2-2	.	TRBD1	CASSPGTGRTGELFF	TGCGCCAGCAGTCCCGGGACAGGGAGGACCGGGGAGCTGTTTTTT
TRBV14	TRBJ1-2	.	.	CASSPTGTPKNYGYTF	TGTGCCAGCAGTCCTACCGGGACACCAAAAAACTATGGCTACACCTTC
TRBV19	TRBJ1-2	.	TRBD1	CASSPGTGWVGYTF	TGTGCCAGTAGCCCCGGGACAGGGTGGGTCGGCTACACCTTC
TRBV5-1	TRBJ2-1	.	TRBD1	CASSLVGTGGNEQFF	TGCGCCAGCAGCTTGGTAGGGACAGGGGGGAATGAGCAGTTCTTC
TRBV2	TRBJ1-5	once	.	CASSDPRDINQPQHF	TGTGCCAGCAGTGACCCCCGGGACATAAATCAGCCCCAACATTTT
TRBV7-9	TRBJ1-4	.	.	CASSSLLSVSEKLFF	TGTGCCAGCAGCTCCCTCCTCTCCGTTAGCGAAAAACTGTTTTTT
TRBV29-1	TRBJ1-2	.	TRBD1	CSVRILTGETPNYGYTF	TGCAGCGTTCGGATTCTGACAGGGGAAACCCCTAACTATGGCTACACCTTC
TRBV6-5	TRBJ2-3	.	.	CASSRGITAGDTQYF	TGTGCCAGCAGTCGGGGGATTACAGCAGGGGATACGCAGTATTTT
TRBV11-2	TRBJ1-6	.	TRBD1	CASSFGTGNSPLHF	TGTGCCAGCAGCTTCGGGACAGGGAATTCACCCCTCCACTTT
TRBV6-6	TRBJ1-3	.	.	CASSYMVSSGNTIYF	TGTGCCAGCAGTTACATGGTGAGCTCTGGAAACACCATATATTTT
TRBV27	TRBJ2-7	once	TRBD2	CASSRRGGDSYEQYF	TGTGCCAGCAGTCGCCGCGGGGGAGACTCCTACGAGCAGTACTTC
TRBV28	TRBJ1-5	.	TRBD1	CASSLGHGSGGFINQPQHF	TGTGCCAGCAGTTTAGGGCACGGGTCAGGGGGCTTCATCAATCAGCCCCAGCATTTT